This T cell receptor beta chain is drawn from a study of vaccination and CD4 T cells after COVID-19. Indicated treatment: roughly 11-day PBMC culture with coronavirus spike peptide pools or control peptides (ViraFEST assay). Oncomine TCR Beta short-read sequencing was applied to DNA from cultured CD4+ T cells. TCRdb reanalysed the PCR reads using MiXCR and keeps one entry per CDR3 protein. The table records nearly 15,000 distinct CDR3 sequences, about 55% of them present only once. For this clonotype: Its antigen is not known.

Trimming pared 6 bases from V and 2 bases from J, leaving 17 bases between. The germline V gene has CDR1 DFQATT and CDR2 SNEGSKA (reference sequence). This CDR3 has 14 residues. This TCR came from a human donor who had recovered from COVID-19. The sequencing sample was made of CD4+ T cells from blood, cultured in vitro. This chain connects TRBV20-1 to TRBJ2-7; D remains unclear. CDR3 bases: TGCAGTGCCCCGATCGCGACTGGGGCCTACGAGCAGTACTTC. Translated, it gives CSAPIATGAYEQYF.